This T cell receptor beta chain was found in a study of early T cells in non-severe SARS-CoV-2 infection. Overall study context: The input, bulk RNA from unsorted whole blood, was sequenced, and chains were unpaired.

Attached unique molecular identifiers marked individual cDNA molecules. Via MiXCR, TCRdb re-called the 5' RACE reads, giving one row per CDR3 protein. The sample carries approximately 30,000 distinct CDR3 sequences, 4.7% recorded once. Many counts were recorded for this clonotype. The junction had 7 bases not matched to a gene; V was cut back by 3 bases and J by 10 bases. The CDR3 totals 14 residues. Germline CDR1 reads MNHEY; CDR2 reads SVGEGT. This receptor was obtained from an adult who was a healthcare worker with PCR-confirmed SARS-CoV-2 infection or an uninfected control (not recorded which). What was sequenced was whole blood. V usage is TRBV6-2 or TRBV6-3 and J usage is TRBJ2-1, with 9 bases lining up with TRBD1. The DNA of the CDR3 is TGTGCCAGCAGTTATCGGGACAGGGTAGGAGAGCAGTTCTTC. Protein sequence: CASSYRDRVGEQFF.